These 27 T cell receptor beta chains came from one sample sequenced in a study of T cells in Graves' hyperthyroidism and ophthalmopathy. TCR beta CDR3 region amplification was performed from RNA transcripts. A set of HTBI primers served as the primers for a first-round RT-PCR of the TCR CDR3. TCRdb fed the multiplex PCR reads into MiXCR, producing one record per CDR3 protein. The sample lists approximately 400,000 distinct CDR3 sequences; 15% to 17% were seen once. Input material: blood. The source is a woman aged 18-29 years with Graves' hyperthyroidism that later progressed to Graves' ophthalmopathy.

This clonotype has a count of ten or more. V usage is TRBV28 and J usage is TRBJ2-7, with D possibly TRBD2 on 6 matching bases. Germline loops: CDR1 MDHEN, CDR2 SYDVKM. Trimming took off 6 bases at V and 2 bases at J, with 23 bases between the two ends. The CDR3 has 17 amino acids. The CDR3 coding sequence is TGTGCCAGCAGCAACCTCCCGGGACTCCCTCAACCCTACGAGCAGTACTTC. This encodes CASSNLPGLPQPYEQYF.

This clonotype was counted between two and nine times. The rearrangement links TRBV6-1 to TRBJ1-1; D unclear. The ends were cut back, 5 bases at V and 0 bases at J, with 7 bases in the middle. This CDR3 has 13 amino acids. Looked up from germline, CDR1 is MNHNS and CDR2 is SASEGT. The CDR3 region is CASSFTMNTEAFF. Here the CDR3 DNA reads TGTGCCAGCAGTTTCACCATGAACACTGAAGCTTTCTTT.

CDR3 sequence (DNA): TGTGCCAGCTCACCATATAGTGGTTTTTTCACAGATACGCAGTATTTT. Protein product: CASSPYSGFFTDTQYF. This sequence joins TRBV18 and TRBJ2-3, with no clear D. Germline V gene data show CDR1 as KGHSH and CDR2 as LQKENI. The germline V and J ends were trimmed by 2 bases and 2 bases, with 14 bases remaining between them. The CDR3 extends over 16 amino acids.

The CDR3 region is CSARAQRYGYTF. Written as DNA, the CDR3 is TGCAGTGCTAGAGCGCAGCGGTATGGCTACACCTTC. The rearrangement joins TRBV20-1 to TRBJ1-2; D remains unclear. Trimming took 1 base from V and 5 from J, leaving 8 bases between them. CDR3 length: 12 amino acids. Germline-derived CDR1 and CDR2 are DFQATT and SNEGSKA (reference sequence).

This clonotype was found many times. The chain carries TRBV27 and TRBJ1-1; D uncertain. CDR3 length: 13 amino acids. The V gene lost 5 bases and the J gene lost 7 bases, with 14 bases spanning the gap. In germline, CDR1 is MNHEY, CDR2 SMNVEV (reference sequence). DNA of the CDR3: TGTGCCAGCAGTCCCCTCTTGGAGGTTGAAGCTTTCTTT. As protein: CASSPLLEVEAFF.

The rearrangement uses TRBV19 and TRBJ2-5, with 11 nucleotides matching TRBD2. The CDR3 runs 15 residues. Germline V gene data show CDR1 as LNHDA and CDR2 as SQIVND (reference sequence). With V trimmed by 5 bases and J by 4 bases, 6 bases remained unmatched. In nucleotides, the CDR3 is TGTGCCAGTAGTCGGCTAGCGGGAGGTGGAGAGACCCAGTACTTC. This translates into CASSRLAGGGETQYF.

A few counts support this clonotype. The chain links TRBV6-1 to TRBJ1-3, with TRBD1 as a possible D gene (5 bases). Deletions cut 3 bases from V and 0 bases from J, with 9 bases between. The CDR3 is made up of 15 amino acids. Germline values: CDR1 MNHNS, CDR2 SASEGT. This CDR3 reads CASSDWDHSGNTIYF. The CDR3 DNA sequence: TGTGCCAGCAGTGATTGGGACCACTCTGGAAACACCATATATTTT.

Ten or more counts support this clonotype. The genes are TRBV28 and TRBJ2-2; no reliable D call. V shed 4 bases and J shed 1 base, with 16 bases lying between them. The CDR3 spans 17 residues. Germline-derived CDR1 and CDR2 are MDHEN and SYDVKM. CDR3 nucleotide sequence: TGTGCCAGCAGTTACAGAATAACTGGGGTGAACACCGGGGAGCTGTTTTTT. Amino acid sequence: CASSYRITGVNTGELFF.

On this clonotype itself: A single base separates this from a much larger clone, so it may be a read error. CDR3 sequence reads: CAGNKQFF. The CDR3 region has the DNA TGTGCCGGCAATAAGCAGTTCTTC. The chain is built from TRBV7-3 and TRBJ2-1; the D is unclear. Germline V gene sequence: CDR1 SGHTA, CDR2 FQGTGA. The CDR3 loop spans 8 amino acids.

The chain combines TRBV20-1 with TRBJ1-5; D unresolved. The CDR3 is 13 residues long. The germline V gene has CDR1 DFQATT and CDR2 SNEGSKA (reference sequence). V was trimmed by 5 bases and J by 6 bases, leaving 14 bases between them. This chain's CDR3 is CSAPRGPCQPQHF. The CDR3, as DNA: TGCAGTGCTCCCCGTGGGCCCTGTCAGCCCCAGCATTTT.

This clonotype was observed a handful of times. This chain links TRBV20-1 with TRBJ2-7, with 8 bases aligning to TRBD2. The CDR3 has 13 amino acids. V trimming: 6 bases; J trimming: 7 bases; junction bases outside the gene matches: 11. From germline, CDR1 is DFQATT and CDR2 SNEGSKA (reference sequence). The CDR3 DNA reads as TGCAGTGCACAAAGCGGGAGCCGAGAGGAGCAGTACTTC. Protein product: CSAQSGSREEQYF.

The V gene is TRBV14, the J gene TRBJ2-1, with a weak D call TRBD2 (6 bases). V was clipped by 0 bases and J by 3 bases, with 9 bases between them. Germline-derived CDR1 and CDR2 are SGHDN and FVKESK. The CDR3 has 15 amino acids. The CDR3 sequence is CASSQDVGGYNEQFF. As DNA, the CDR3 is TGTGCCAGCAGCCAAGACGTCGGGGGCTACAATGAGCAGTTCTTC.

This clonotype was counted between two and nine times. V and J are TRBV24-1 and TRBJ2-3, with D perhaps matching TRBD1 (5 bases). The V gene's germline CDR1 is KGHDR and CDR2 SFDVKD. Trimming took 6 bases from V and 1 from J, leaving 10 bases between them. The CDR3 loop spans 14 amino acids. For the CDR3, the DNA is TGTGCCACCAGTCACGCCAGGGGCACAGATACGCAGTATTTT. This sequence encodes CATSHARGTDTQYF.

The chain has TRBV4-2 and TRBJ2-2; D remains ambiguous. Trimming pared 2 bases from V and 2 bases from J, leaving 9 bases between. Germline lookup yields CDR1 LGHNA and CDR2 YNFKEQ. The CDR3 loop spans 15 amino acids. The CDR3 loop reads CASSQLTGNTGELFF. The CDR3 DNA reads TGTGCCAGCAGCCAACTGACGGGTAACACCGGGGAGCTGTTTTTT.

The V and J genes are TRBV29-1 and TRBJ2-5, with D perhaps being TRBD1 or TRBD2 (5 bases each). The CDR3 length is 12 residues. V lost 5 bases to trimming and J lost 3 bases, with 10 bases between them. The germline CDR1 and CDR2 sequences are SQVTM and ANQGSEA. The CDR3 DNA reads TGCAGCGTTTGGGACGGGGAAGAGACCCAGTACTTC. This codes for CSVWDGEETQYF.

As concerns this clonotype: A single base separates this from a much larger clone, so it may be a read error. This likely comes from a read error, as the CDR3 has no conserved phenylalanine or tryptophan at its end. This sequence joins TRBV24-1 and TRBJ2-5; D remains ambiguous. CDR3 length: 13 amino acids. With 2 bases removed from V and 1 base from J, the gap between germline ends came to 4 bases. Looked up from germline, CDR1 is KGHDR and CDR2 is SFDVKD. CDR3 region: CATSDYVQETQYI. In nucleotides, the CDR3 is TGTGCCACCAGTGATTACGTCCAAGAGACCCAGTACATC.

The genes are TRBV6-4 and TRBJ2-2; no firm D call. CDR1 is MRHNA and CDR2 is SNTAGT in the germline V gene. CDR3 length: 13 residues. V lost 2 bases and J lost 2, with 3 bases in between. The CDR3 DNA reads as TGTGCCAGCAGTGACCACAACACCGGGGAGCTGTTTTTT. Translating gives CASSDHNTGELFF.

The count of this clonotype is one. A much larger clone lies one base from this, so it may be a read error. The chain joins TRBV3-1 to TRBJ1-4, with D maybe TRBD1 (6 bases). Trimming took off 1 base at V and 8 bases at J, with 14 bases between the two ends. From germline, CDR1 is LGHDT and CDR2 YNNKEL (reference sequence). The CDR3 is 15 amino acids. Here the CDR3 reads CASSQGDMDFEKLFF. DNA of the CDR3: TGTGCCAGCAGCCAAGGGGACATGGATTTCGAAAAACTGTTTTTT.

This chain links TRBV28 with TRBJ1-1, with TRBD1 matching 7 bases. This CDR3 comprises 12 residues. The germline CDR1 and CDR2 sequences are MDHEN and SYDVKM. V lost 7 bases, J lost 10 bases, and 9 bases stayed unmatched. CDR3 coding DNA: TGTGCCAGCACCAGGGGGGGCACGGTAGCTTTCTTT. It specifies CASTRGGTVAFF.

At least ten counts were recorded for this clonotype. V and J are TRBV18 and TRBJ2-3, with 12 positions matching TRBD2. This CDR3 is 14 amino acids long. V lost 8 bases to trimming and J lost 4 bases; unmatched junction nucleotides: 4. Germline lookup yields CDR1 KGHSH and CDR2 LQKENI. CDR3 amino acids: CASSRLAGADTQYF. The CDR3 coding sequence is TGTGCCAGCAGTCGACTAGCGGGAGCAGATACGCAGTATTTT.

This clonotype occurred many times. The chain joins TRBV9 to TRBJ2-5, with D tentatively TRBD2 (7 bases). The CDR3 totals 15 residues. Trimming took off 0 bases at V and 4 bases at J, with 13 bases between the two ends. Germline CDR1 SGDLS, CDR2 YYNGEE. CDR3 nucleotide sequence: TGTGCCAGCAGCGTAGCAGCTCGGGGGGCAGAGACCCAGTACTTC. This translates into CASSVAARGAETQYF.

This clonotype has at least ten counts. V usage is TRBV2 and J usage is TRBJ2-5, with 10 positions matching TRBD2. V was pared by 4 bases and J by 5 bases, with 7 bases of the junction left unmatched. The CDR3 spans 15 residues. Germline V lookup: CDR1 SNHLY, CDR2 FYNNEI. CDR3 sequence (DNA): TGTGCCAGCAGTGCGCTAGCGGGAGTGGAGGAGACCCAGTACTTC. Amino acid sequence: CASSALAGVEETQYF.

The rearrangement uses TRBV4-1 and TRBJ2-7, with 9 bases lining up with TRBD2. The CDR3 runs to 18 residues. Trimming took 1 base from V and 4 from J; bases not matched to a gene: 14. The germline CDR1 and CDR2 sequences are MGHRA and YSYEKL. The CDR3: CASSQAGPTSGLFYEQYF. Written as DNA, the CDR3 is TGCGCCAGCAGCCAAGCCGGGCCGACTAGCGGTTTATTTTACGAGCAGTACTTC.

Notes on this clonotype: Being one base from a much bigger clone, this may be a read error. A read error is likely, as this CDR3 ends without the conserved phenylalanine or tryptophan. This sequence joins TRBV29-1 and TRBJ2-7; TRBD1 matches 7 bases. V was clipped by 0 bases and J by 4 bases; unmatched bases: 9. The CDR3 consists of 15 residues. The V gene's germline CDR1 is SQVTM and CDR2 ANQGSEA. The chain's CDR3 is CSVEDGLGGAYEQYL. CDR3 nucleotide sequence: TGCAGCGTTGAAGATGGGCTAGGGGGCGCGTACGAGCAGTACCTC.

This clonotype came up many times. The chain recombines TRBV5-5 with TRBJ2-1; possible D gene TRBD2, 5 bases. Germline CDR1 is SGHKS and CDR2 is YYEKEE (reference sequence). Trimming stripped 1 base from V and 0 bases from J, with 14 bases between. The CDR3 has 17 amino acids. The CDR3 DNA follows: TGTGCCAGCAGCTTGAGTAGTGAGGGATACTCCTACAATGAGCAGTTCTTC. Translation gives CASSLSSEGYSYNEQFF.

This clonotype occurred a few times. The gene calls are TRBV4-1 and TRBJ2-5; D unclear. This CDR3 comprises 14 residues. Germline V gene sequence: CDR1 MGHRA, CDR2 YSYEKL. The V end lost 1 base, the J end lost 5 bases, and 11 bases lay between the germline ends. The CDR3 region has the DNA TGCGCCAGCAGCCAAGCCTCAATTGGGGAGACCCAGTACTTC. Its protein product is CASSQASIGETQYF.

V is TRBV3-1 and J is TRBJ2-7; possibly TRBD1 for D (6 bases). CDR3 length: 15 residues. Germline V lookup: CDR1 LGHDT, CDR2 YNNKEL (reference sequence). V gave up 1 base and J gave up 7 bases, with 17 bases separating them. The CDR3 sequence is CASSQVLRGQWEQYF. The CDR3 coding sequence is TGTGCCAGCAGCCAAGTTCTCAGGGGTCAGTGGGAGCAGTACTTC.